The 10 T cell receptor beta chains reported below all come from one sample, sequenced in a study of OX40 agonist ivuxolimab in advanced cancers. Assay: immunoSEQ multiplex PCR; the TCRdb copy retains only in-frame clones and omits some. The table has roughly 35,000 clones, around 79% seen once. Sample: CD4+ or CD8+ T cells sorted from blood, taken in a trial of the OX40 agonist ivuxolimab. The origin of the receptors is an adult with an advanced solid tumor such as melanoma, head and neck, liver or kidney cancer.

This sequence joins TRBV4-2 and TRBJ2-7; 7 bases are shared with TRBD2. CDR1 is LGHNA, CDR2 YNFKEQ, per germline. The V and J ends lost 0 bases and 2 bases, in that order; junction bases with no gene match: 4. The CDR3 loop spans 15 amino acids. The CDR3 region is CASSQDLAEAYEQYF. The CDR3 nucleotides are TGTGCCAGCAGCCAAGATCTAGCGGAAGCCTACGAGCAGTACTTC.

The chain employs TRBV29-1 and TRBJ2-5; 9 positions agree with TRBD2. V lost 6 bases, J lost 4 bases, and 12 bases stayed unmatched. The CDR3 contains 15 residues. The germline V gene has CDR1 SQVTM and CDR2 ANQGSEA. CDR3 in DNA: TGCAGCGTAACCCGCGGGAGGGGCGGGGTAGAGACCCAGTACTTC. Its translation is CSVTRGRGGVETQYF.

The chain carries TRBV5-1 and TRBJ2-2; no definite D call. CDR3 length equals 14 residues. V was trimmed by 4 bases and J by 6 bases, leaving 13 bases between them. In germline, CDR1 is SGHRS, CDR2 YFSETQ. The DNA for the CDR3 is TGCGCCAGCAGCCCCGAATGGGGTTCCGGGGAGCTGTTTTTT. Its translation is CASSPEWGSGELFF.

The rearrangement links TRBV28 to TRBJ1-2, with unresolved D. CDR1 is MDHEN and CDR2 is SYDVKM in the germline V gene. This CDR3 has 12 amino acids. Trimming cost V 2 bases and J 8 bases, with 9 bases left between them. The CDR3 DNA follows: TGTGCCAGCAGTTTAGCTGTGTCGGGCTACACCTTC. This translates into CASSLAVSGYTF.

The V gene is TRBV5-1, the J gene TRBJ1-6; 8 nucleotides align to TRBD1. The germline V gene encodes CDR1 SGHRS and CDR2 YFSETQ. The V and J ends lost 4 bases and 7 bases, in that order; junction bases with no gene match: 7. The CDR3 extends over 15 amino acids. The DNA of the CDR3 is TGCGCCAGCAGCCCACAGGGGGATATCAATTCACCCCTCCACTTT. It translates to CASSPQGDINSPLHF.

The CDR3 spells CASSYRQDTEAFF. In DNA form, the CDR3 reads TGTGCCAGCAGTTACCGACAGGACACTGAAGCTTTCTTT. The genes are TRBV6-5 and TRBJ1-1, with a possible D match to TRBD1 (6 bases). The CDR3 extends over 13 amino acids. CDR1 is MNHEY and CDR2 is SVGAGI in the germline V gene. The ends were cut back, 2 bases at V and 3 bases at J, with 7 bases in the middle.

This clone appeared a single time. The chain employs TRBV28 and TRBJ2-3, with D possibly TRBD2 on 7 matching bases. Germline V gives CDR1 MDHEN, CDR2 SYDVKM. V dropped 7 bases and J dropped 3 bases, with 23 bases sitting between them. The CDR3 contains 17 residues. As DNA, the CDR3 is TGTGCCAGCACTCTAGTACGGCGGGGGCCGGGGACAGATACGCAGTATTTT. It is translated as CASTLVRRGPGTDTQYF.

The rearrangement links TRBV11-3 to TRBJ2-3; 10 bases align to TRBD2. CDR1 and CDR2 from the germline V gene are SGHNT and YENEEA. J gave up 2 bases and V 1 base, and 6 bases lay outside the gene matches. This CDR3 is built from 17 residues. Written as DNA, the CDR3 is TGTGCCAGCAGCTTAGGGGCTAGCGGGGGATTCACAGATACGCAGTATTTT. Translating it yields CASSLGASGGFTDTQYF.

This chain uses TRBV28 with TRBJ1-2, with D possibly matching TRBD1 (5 bases). The CDR3 is 13 residues long. V was pared by 6 bases and J by 7 bases, with 15 bases between. Per the germline V gene, CDR1 is MDHEN and CDR2 is SYDVKM. The CDR3 here is CASSLTGPGGYTF. In nucleotides, the CDR3 is TGTGCCAGCAGCTTAACAGGTCCAGGTGGCTACACCTTC.

The V call is TRBV10-2, the J call TRBJ1-3, with 7 bases lining up with TRBD1. The V and J ends lost 4 bases and 2 bases, in that order; junction bases with no gene match: 2. Germline values: CDR1 WSHSY, CDR2 SAAADI. This CDR3 has 14 amino acids. CDR3 loop: CASSATGAGNTIYF. For the CDR3, the DNA is TGCGCCAGCAGTGCCACAGGGGCTGGAAACACCATATATTTT.